The rows below give T cell receptor beta chains drawn from one sample of a study of T cell responses to AZD1222 COVID-19 vaccine. The data were produced by immunoSEQ multiplex PCR, yet TCRdb's version contains in-frame clones alone and is incomplete. The sample carries over 85,000 clones, about 81% recorded once. This specimen consisted of peripheral blood, obtained on day 0 of AZD1222 vaccination. These receptors were obtained from an adult in good health. The CDR3 runs from the conserved cysteine through the conserved F or W. D genes are given only for firm matches. Clone size is shown for a subset of rows, as once, few, many or a class of expanded clone.

v_call: TRBV30
clone_size: .
j_call: TRBJ1-2
d_call: TRBD1
cdr3_aa: CAWSGTGASGYTF
cdr3_nt: TGTGCCTGGAGTGGGACAGGGGCGAGTGGCTACACCTTC

v_call: TRBV7-2
clone_size: .
j_call: TRBJ1-2
d_call: .
cdr3_aa: CASRTQEDGYTF
cdr3_nt: TGTGCCAGCAGAACACAGGAGGATGGCTACACCTTC

v_call: TRBV6-5
clone_size: .
j_call: TRBJ1-1
d_call: .
cdr3_aa: CASSYSGGNTEAFF
cdr3_nt: TGTGCCAGCAGTTACTCAGGGGGGAACACTGAAGCTTTCTTT

v_call: TRBV27
clone_size: .
j_call: TRBJ1-5
d_call: TRBD1
cdr3_aa: CASRRQGRGNQPQHF
cdr3_nt: TGTGCCAGCAGAAGACAGGGGCGAGGCAATCAGCCCCAGCATTTT

v_call: TRBV24-1
clone_size: .
j_call: TRBJ1-5
d_call: .
cdr3_aa: CATSDGGNSNQPQHF
cdr3_nt: TGTGCCACCAGTGATGGGGGGAATAGCAATCAGCCCCAGCATTTT

v_call: TRBV11-2
clone_size: .
j_call: TRBJ2-7
d_call: TRBD1
cdr3_aa: CASSPSQGSHEQYF
cdr3_nt: TGTGCCAGCAGCCCGTCACAGGGGAGCCACGAGCAGTACTTC

v_call: TRBV7-8
clone_size: .
j_call: TRBJ1-1
d_call: .
cdr3_aa: CASSGDKGRVNTEAFF
cdr3_nt: TGTGCCAGCAGCGGCGACAAAGGGAGGGTGAACACTGAAGCTTTCTTT

v_call: TRBV11-2
clone_size: .
j_call: TRBJ2-4
d_call: TRBD2
cdr3_aa: CASSLGVGGFGIQYF
cdr3_nt: TGTGCCAGCAGCTTAGGGGTCGGGGGGTTCGGCATTCAGTACTTC

v_call: TRBV3-1/TRBV3-2
clone_size: once
j_call: TRBJ2-7
d_call: .
cdr3_aa: CASSQVGAREQYF
cdr3_nt: TGTGCCAGCAGCCAAGTGGGGGCCCGGGAGCAGTACTTC

v_call: TRBV7-2
clone_size: .
j_call: TRBJ1-5
d_call: .
cdr3_aa: CASSLVSDRGQPQHF
cdr3_nt: TGTGCCAGCAGCTTAGTTAGCGATAGGGGTCAGCCCCAGCATTTT

v_call: TRBV5-1
clone_size: .
j_call: TRBJ1-4
d_call: .
cdr3_aa: CASSLGGAGEKLFF
cdr3_nt: TGCGCCAGCAGCTTGGGGGGGGCCGGAGAAAAACTGTTTTTT

v_call: TRBV2
clone_size: few
j_call: TRBJ1-4
d_call: .
cdr3_aa: CASSSQGSTNEKLFF
cdr3_nt: TGTGCCAGCAGTTCACAGGGTAGCACTAATGAAAAACTGTTTTTT

v_call: TRBV6-5
clone_size: .
j_call: TRBJ1-2
d_call: TRBD1
cdr3_aa: CASSSQGDYGYTF
cdr3_nt: TGTGCCAGCAGCTCCCAGGGGGACTATGGCTACACCTTC

v_call: TRBV18
clone_size: .
j_call: TRBJ1-1
d_call: TRBD1
cdr3_aa: CASSPDRVITEAFF
cdr3_nt: TGTGCCAGCTCACCGGACAGGGTGATCACTGAAGCTTTCTTT

v_call: TRBV24-1
clone_size: .
j_call: TRBJ2-1
d_call: TRBD2
cdr3_aa: CATSDFTGGNNEQFF
cdr3_nt: TGTGCCACCAGTGATTTTACGGGAGGAAACAATGAGCAGTTCTTC

v_call: TRBV6-2/TRBV6-3
clone_size: few
j_call: TRBJ1-1
d_call: TRBD1
cdr3_aa: CASSPRGQGNTEAFF
cdr3_nt: TGTGCCAGCAGTCCCCGAGGACAGGGGAACACTGAAGCTTTCTTT

v_call: TRBV27
clone_size: .
j_call: TRBJ2-7
d_call: TRBD1
cdr3_aa: CASSPRGTGLSYEQYF
cdr3_nt: TGTGCCAGCAGTCCCAGGGGGACAGGTCTTTCCTACGAGCAGTACTTC

v_call: TRBV24-1
clone_size: .
j_call: TRBJ2-2
d_call: .
cdr3_aa: CATSDLFGGPNTGELFF
cdr3_nt: TGTGCCACCAGTGATTTGTTCGGGGGGCCGAACACCGGGGAGCTGTTTTTT

v_call: TRBV7-2
clone_size: once
j_call: TRBJ1-4
d_call: TRBD1
cdr3_aa: CASRPGQLNEKLFF
cdr3_nt: TGTGCCAGTAGACCGGGACAGCTGAATGAAAAACTGTTTTTT

v_call: TRBV5-1
clone_size: few
j_call: TRBJ1-3
d_call: .
cdr3_aa: CASSNLAGDAGNTIYF
cdr3_nt: TGCGCCAGCAGCAATCTGGCAGGGGATGCTGGAAACACCATATATTTT

v_call: TRBV5-1
clone_size: .
j_call: TRBJ2-7
d_call: .
cdr3_aa: CASSLDGEVTYEQYF
cdr3_nt: TGCGCCAGCAGCTTGGACGGGGAGGTCACCTACGAGCAGTACTTC

v_call: TRBV4-2
clone_size: .
j_call: TRBJ1-5
d_call: .
cdr3_aa: CASSRRFNQPQHF
cdr3_nt: TGTGCCAGCAGCCGGCGTTTCAATCAGCCCCAGCATTTT

v_call: TRBV7-6
clone_size: .
j_call: TRBJ2-5
d_call: TRBD2
cdr3_aa: CASSFPRGGVQETQYF
cdr3_nt: TGTGCCAGCAGCTTTCCCCGCGGGGGGGTACAAGAGACCCAGTACTTC

v_call: TRBV19
clone_size: few
j_call: TRBJ2-4
d_call: .
cdr3_aa: CASSIGAGGWAKNIQYF
cdr3_nt: TGTGCCAGTAGTATAGGGGCCGGGGGTTGGGCCAAAAACATTCAGTACTTC

v_call: TRBV20-1
clone_size: once
j_call: TRBJ1-1
d_call: .
cdr3_aa: CSAQGNTEAFF
cdr3_nt: TGCAGTGCCCAGGGGAACACTGAAGCTTTCTTT

v_call: TRBV7-9
clone_size: .
j_call: TRBJ1-2
d_call: TRBD1
cdr3_aa: CASSLGQGIGGYTF
cdr3_nt: TGTGCCAGCAGCTTAGGACAGGGTATAGGTGGCTACACCTTC

v_call: TRBV28
clone_size: .
j_call: TRBJ1-2
d_call: .
cdr3_aa: CASSSVERGGYGYTF
cdr3_nt: TGTGCCAGCAGTTCTGTTGAAAGGGGAGGCTATGGCTACACCTTC

v_call: TRBV12-3/TRBV12-4
clone_size: .
j_call: TRBJ2-1
d_call: .
cdr3_aa: CASSLARVGEQFF
cdr3_nt: TGTGCCAGCAGTTTAGCTCGGGTCGGTGAGCAGTTCTTC

v_call: TRBV6-2/TRBV6-3
clone_size: .
j_call: TRBJ1-5
d_call: TRBD1
cdr3_aa: CASSYGTGDGNQPQHF
cdr3_nt: TGTGCCAGCAGTTACGGGACAGGGGATGGCAATCAGCCCCAGCATTTT

v_call: TRBV12-3/TRBV12-4
clone_size: .
j_call: TRBJ1-1
d_call: .
cdr3_aa: CATKRGAAEAFF
cdr3_nt: TGTGCAACAAAGAGGGGGGCCGCTGAAGCTTTCTTT

v_call: TRBV4-1
clone_size: .
j_call: TRBJ1-1
d_call: TRBD1
cdr3_aa: CASTQPFQGGRRAFF
cdr3_nt: TGCGCCAGCACCCAACCGTTCCAGGGGGGGAGGAGAGCTTTCTTT

v_call: TRBV7-9
clone_size: .
j_call: TRBJ2-7
d_call: .
cdr3_aa: CASVLKSSSFYEQYF
cdr3_nt: TGTGCCAGCGTGCTGAAGTCTTCCTCTTTCTACGAGCAGTACTTC

v_call: TRBV3-1/TRBV3-2
clone_size: few
j_call: TRBJ1-6
d_call: .
cdr3_aa: CASSQASGSPLHF
cdr3_nt: TGTGCCAGCAGCCAAGCGTCCGGATCACCCCTCCACTTT

v_call: TRBV16
clone_size: .
j_call: TRBJ2-5
d_call: .
cdr3_aa: CASSQSGKGIETQYF
cdr3_nt: TGTGCCAGCAGCCAATCAGGAAAGGGAATAGAGACCCAGTACTTC

v_call: TRBV7-8
clone_size: few
j_call: TRBJ1-5
d_call: TRBD1
cdr3_aa: CASSLNGQGVGQPQHF
cdr3_nt: TGTGCCAGCAGCCTTAACGGACAGGGGGTAGGGCAGCCCCAGCATTTT

v_call: TRBV5-1
clone_size: .
j_call: TRBJ1-4
d_call: .
cdr3_aa: CASSKGRGTNEKLFF
cdr3_nt: TGCGCCAGCAGCAAAGGACGGGGGACTAATGAAAAACTGTTTTTT

v_call: TRBV3-1/TRBV3-2
clone_size: .
j_call: TRBJ1-1
d_call: .
cdr3_aa: CASSQDHGMNTEAFF
cdr3_nt: TGTGCCAGCAGCCAAGATCACGGAATGAACACTGAAGCTTTCTTT

v_call: TRBV4-3
clone_size: .
j_call: TRBJ1-1
d_call: .
cdr3_aa: CASSSQVLNTEAFF
cdr3_nt: TGCGCCAGCAGCTCGCAGGTTTTGAACACTGAAGCTTTCTTT

v_call: TRBV6-2/TRBV6-3
clone_size: few
j_call: TRBJ2-2
d_call: .
cdr3_aa: CASSMAAITGELFF
cdr3_nt: TGTGCCAGCAGTATGGCAGCCATCACCGGGGAGCTGTTTTTT

v_call: TRBV7-2
clone_size: once
j_call: TRBJ1-3
d_call: .
cdr3_aa: CASSLDQGMGNTIYF
cdr3_nt: TGTGCCAGCAGCTTAGATCAGGGGATGGGAAACACCATATATTTT

v_call: TRBV24-1
clone_size: .
j_call: TRBJ2-1
d_call: .
cdr3_aa: CATSESPGRKTYNEQFF
cdr3_nt: TGTGCCACCAGTGAAAGTCCGGGACGCAAGACGTACAATGAGCAGTTCTTC

v_call: TRBV11-2
clone_size: few
j_call: TRBJ1-1
d_call: .
cdr3_aa: CASSSSWGGRNPEAFF
cdr3_nt: TGTGCCAGCAGCTCCTCCTGGGGTGGGAGGAACCCTGAAGCTTTCTTT

v_call: TRBV18
clone_size: .
j_call: TRBJ2-1
d_call: TRBD2
cdr3_aa: CASSPPGLAGGTSSYNEQFF
cdr3_nt: TGTGCCAGCTCACCACCGGGACTAGCGGGAGGTACGAGCTCCTACAATGAGCAGTTCTTC

v_call: TRBV24-1
clone_size: .
j_call: TRBJ2-7
d_call: .
cdr3_aa: CATSDLTDEQYF
cdr3_nt: TGTGCCACCAGTGATTTAACAGACGAGCAGTACTTC

v_call: TRBV15
clone_size: .
j_call: TRBJ2-7
d_call: .
cdr3_aa: CATSRDARGARVSEQYF
cdr3_nt: TGTGCCACCAGCAGAGATGCTAGGGGGGCCAGGGTAAGCGAGCAGTACTTC

v_call: TRBV10-1
clone_size: .
j_call: TRBJ1-5
d_call: .
cdr3_aa: CASSDETADTYDQPQHF
cdr3_nt: TGCGCCAGCAGTGATGAGACTGCCGACACTTACGATCAGCCCCAGCATTTT

v_call: TRBV23-1
clone_size: few
j_call: TRBJ1-1
d_call: .
cdr3_aa: CASSPPKAEAFF
cdr3_nt: TGCGCCAGCAGTCCCCCAAAGGCTGAAGCTTTCTTT

v_call: TRBV18
clone_size: .
j_call: TRBJ2-6
d_call: .
cdr3_aa: CASSPQGLSGANVLTF
cdr3_nt: TGTGCCAGCTCACCCCAGGGTCTCTCTGGGGCCAACGTCCTGACTTTC